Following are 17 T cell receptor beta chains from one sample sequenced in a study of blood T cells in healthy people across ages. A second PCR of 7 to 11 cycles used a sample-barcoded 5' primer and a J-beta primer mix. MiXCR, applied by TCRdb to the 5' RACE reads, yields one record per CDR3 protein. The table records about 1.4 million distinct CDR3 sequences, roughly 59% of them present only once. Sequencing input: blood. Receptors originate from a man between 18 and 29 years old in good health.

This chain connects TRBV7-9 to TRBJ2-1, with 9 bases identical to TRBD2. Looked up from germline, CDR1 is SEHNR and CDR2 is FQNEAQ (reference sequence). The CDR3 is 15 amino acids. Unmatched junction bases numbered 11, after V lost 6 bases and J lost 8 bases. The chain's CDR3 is CASRRPGLAGDEQFF. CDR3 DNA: TGTGCCAGCAGAAGACCGGGACTAGCTGGCGATGAGCAGTTCTTC.

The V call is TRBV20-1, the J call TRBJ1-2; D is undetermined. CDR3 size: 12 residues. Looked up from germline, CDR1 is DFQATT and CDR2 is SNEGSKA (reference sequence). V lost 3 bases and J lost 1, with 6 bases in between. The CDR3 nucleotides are TGCAGTGCTAGTACGGTTAACTATGGCTACACCTTC. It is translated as CSASTVNYGYTF.

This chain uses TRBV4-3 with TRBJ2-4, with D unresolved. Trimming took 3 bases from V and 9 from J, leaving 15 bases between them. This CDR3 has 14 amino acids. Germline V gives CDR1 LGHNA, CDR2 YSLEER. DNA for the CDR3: TGCGCCAGCAGCCAGGGCCGGGCCCAAGGCATTCAGTACTTC. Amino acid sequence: CASSQGRAQGIQYF.

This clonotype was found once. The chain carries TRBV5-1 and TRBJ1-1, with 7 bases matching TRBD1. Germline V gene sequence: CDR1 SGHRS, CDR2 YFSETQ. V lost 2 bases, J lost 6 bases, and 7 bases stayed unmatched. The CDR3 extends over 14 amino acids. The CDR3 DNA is TGCGCCAGCAGCTTTGACAGGGTCGACCCTGAAGCTTTCTTT. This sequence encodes CASSFDRVDPEAFF.

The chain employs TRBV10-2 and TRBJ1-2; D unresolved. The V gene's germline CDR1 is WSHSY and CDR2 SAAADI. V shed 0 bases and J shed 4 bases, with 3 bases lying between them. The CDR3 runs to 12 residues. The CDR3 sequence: CASSESTYGYTF. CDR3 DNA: TGCGCCAGCAGTGAGTCAACCTATGGCTACACCTTC.

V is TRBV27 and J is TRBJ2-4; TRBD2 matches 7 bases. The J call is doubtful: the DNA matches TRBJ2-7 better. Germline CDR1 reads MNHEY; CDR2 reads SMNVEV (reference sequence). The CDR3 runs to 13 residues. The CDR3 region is CASRREPFGEQYF. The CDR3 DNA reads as TGTGCCAGTCGGCGGGAGCCCTTCGGCGAGCAGTACTTC.

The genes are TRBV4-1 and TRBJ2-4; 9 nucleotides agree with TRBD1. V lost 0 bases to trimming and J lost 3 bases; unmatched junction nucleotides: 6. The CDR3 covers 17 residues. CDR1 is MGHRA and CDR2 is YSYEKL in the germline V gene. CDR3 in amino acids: CASSQDDRGRIKNIQYF. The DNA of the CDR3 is TGCGCCAGCAGCCAAGATGACAGGGGGAGAATCAAAAACATTCAGTACTTC.

CDR3 sequence (DNA): TGTGCCAGCAGTGCAGAGATCTACGAGCAGTACTTC. This codes for CASSAEIYEQYF. The rearrangement uses TRBV6-1 and TRBJ2-4; no reliable D call. The J call may be faulty, since TRBJ2-7 better matches the DNA end. The CDR3 has 12 amino acids. Germline values: CDR1 MNHNS, CDR2 SASEGT.

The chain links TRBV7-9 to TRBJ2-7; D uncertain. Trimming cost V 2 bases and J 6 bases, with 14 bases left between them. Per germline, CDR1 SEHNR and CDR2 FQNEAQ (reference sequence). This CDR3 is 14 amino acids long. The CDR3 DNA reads TGTGCCAGCAGCTTACCAGAGAGCTACCGCGAGCAGTACTTC. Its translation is CASSLPESYREQYF.

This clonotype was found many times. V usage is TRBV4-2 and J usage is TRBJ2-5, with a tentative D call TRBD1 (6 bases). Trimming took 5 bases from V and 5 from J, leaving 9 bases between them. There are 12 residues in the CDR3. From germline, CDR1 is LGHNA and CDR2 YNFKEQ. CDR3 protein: CASSTGSETQYF. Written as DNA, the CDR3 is TGTGCCAGCAGCACAGGGTCGGAGACCCAGTACTTC.

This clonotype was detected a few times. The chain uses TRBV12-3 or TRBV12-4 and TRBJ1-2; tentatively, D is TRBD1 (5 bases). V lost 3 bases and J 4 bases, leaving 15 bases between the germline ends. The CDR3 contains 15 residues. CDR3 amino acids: CASSFRARQIYGYTF. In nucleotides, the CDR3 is TGTGCCAGCAGTTTCAGGGCGCGACAGATCTATGGCTACACCTTC.

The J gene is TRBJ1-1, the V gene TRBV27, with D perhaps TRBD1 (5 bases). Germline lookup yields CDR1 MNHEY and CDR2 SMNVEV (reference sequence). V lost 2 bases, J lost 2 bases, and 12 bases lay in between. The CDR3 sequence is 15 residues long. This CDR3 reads CASSLRRGGNTEAFF. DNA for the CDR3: TGTGCCAGCAGTTTACGAAGGGGTGGTAACACTGAAGCTTTCTTT.

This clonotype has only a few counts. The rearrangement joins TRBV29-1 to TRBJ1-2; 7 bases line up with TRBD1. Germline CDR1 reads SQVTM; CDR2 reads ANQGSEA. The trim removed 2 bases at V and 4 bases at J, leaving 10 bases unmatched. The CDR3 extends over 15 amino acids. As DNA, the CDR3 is TGCAGCGTTGAAAGTAGTGACAGGGCCCTCTATGGCTACACCTTC. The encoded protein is CSVESSDRALYGYTF. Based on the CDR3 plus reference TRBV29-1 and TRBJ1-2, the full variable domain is SAVISQKPSRDICQRGTSLTIQCQVDSQVTMMFWYRQQPGQSLTLIATANQGSEATYESGFVIDKFPISRPNLTFSTLTVSNMSPEDSSIYLCSVESSDRALYGYTFGSGTRLTVV.

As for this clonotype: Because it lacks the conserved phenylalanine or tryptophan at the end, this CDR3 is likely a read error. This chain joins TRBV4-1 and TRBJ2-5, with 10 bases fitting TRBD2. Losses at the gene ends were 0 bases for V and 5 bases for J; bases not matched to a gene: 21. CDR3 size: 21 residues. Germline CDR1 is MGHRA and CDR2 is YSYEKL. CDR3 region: CASSQDKISGGVRYATETQYC. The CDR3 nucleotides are TGCGCCAGCAGCCAAGATAAGATAAGCGGGGGGGTTCGTTATGCGACGGAGACCCAGTACTGC.

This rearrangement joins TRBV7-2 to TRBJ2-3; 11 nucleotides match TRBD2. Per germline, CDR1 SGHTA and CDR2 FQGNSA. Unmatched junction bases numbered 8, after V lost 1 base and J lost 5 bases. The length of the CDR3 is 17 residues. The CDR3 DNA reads TGTGCCAGCAGCTTAGGAGTTAGCGGGGGGGCCTTAGATACGCAGTATTTT. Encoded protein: CASSLGVSGGALDTQYF.

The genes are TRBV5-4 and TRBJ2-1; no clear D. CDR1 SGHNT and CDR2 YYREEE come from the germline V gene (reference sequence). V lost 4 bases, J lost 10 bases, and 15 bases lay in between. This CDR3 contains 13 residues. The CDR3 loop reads CASSPDFYTEQFF. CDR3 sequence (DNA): TGTGCCAGCAGCCCCGATTTCTATACAGAGCAGTTCTTC.

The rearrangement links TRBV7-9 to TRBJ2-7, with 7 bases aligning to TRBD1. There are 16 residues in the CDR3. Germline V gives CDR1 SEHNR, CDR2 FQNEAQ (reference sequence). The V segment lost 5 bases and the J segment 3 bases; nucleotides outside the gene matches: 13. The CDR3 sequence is CASSPARQGWDYEQYF. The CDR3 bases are TGTGCCAGCAGCCCAGCCAGACAGGGTTGGGACTACGAGCAGTACTTC.